The T cell receptor beta chain under discussion was sequenced for a study of blood T cells in healthy people across ages. Study observations and caveats: In older individuals, TCR beta diversity per million T cells was lower, falling roughly linearly with age.

This clonotype was observed many times. The antigen remains undetermined. Per the germline V gene, CDR1 is SGHKS and CDR2 is YYEKEE (reference sequence). Trimming stripped 4 bases from V and 2 bases from J, with 30 bases between. The CDR3 contains 20 residues. A second PCR, run for about 7 to 11 cycles, used a sample-barcoded 5' primer plus a J-beta primer mix. A template-switch adaptor that had 12 random nucleotides put a tag on each cDNA molecule. TCRdb passed the 5' RACE reads through MiXCR, listing each CDR3 protein once. This table has some 640,000 distinct CDR3 sequences, around 31% appearing once. Researchers report isolating at least 6.5 million PBMCs per sample.

This sequence was found in a woman of 80 years or more in good health. Sequences were obtained from blood. The chain recombines TRBV5-5 with TRBJ1-1, with no clear D. DNA for the CDR3: TGTGCCAGCAGCGATTCCCACAGCTGGCAGGCGAATAATTCCAACACTGAAGCTTTCTTT. Residues: CASSDSHSWQANNSNTEAFF.